This record looks at one TCR beta chain sequence and its context. Vbeta (60) and Jbeta (13) primers were used in the PCR. Clones were sequenced by immunoSEQ multiplex PCR, and TCRdb holds only the in-frame ones, with some missing. The table shows 150,000 to 200,000 clones, with 81% occurring only once. From germline, CDR1 is MNHEY and CDR2 SVGAGI. The CDR3 runs 13 residues. Germline trimming cut 6 bases from V and 8 bases from J; bases unmatched to any gene: 8. This specimen comes from a study of cytomegalovirus exposure and HLA in healthy donors. The TCR sequence derives from a man between 18 and 29 years old in good health and CMV-seronegative. The sample taken for sequencing was PBMCs. The chain couples TRBV6-5 to TRBJ1-2; 8 bases match TRBD1. DNA of the CDR3: TGTGCCAGCAGGGCCGGGACAGGTTACGGCTACACCTTC. Translating gives CASRAGTGYGYTF.